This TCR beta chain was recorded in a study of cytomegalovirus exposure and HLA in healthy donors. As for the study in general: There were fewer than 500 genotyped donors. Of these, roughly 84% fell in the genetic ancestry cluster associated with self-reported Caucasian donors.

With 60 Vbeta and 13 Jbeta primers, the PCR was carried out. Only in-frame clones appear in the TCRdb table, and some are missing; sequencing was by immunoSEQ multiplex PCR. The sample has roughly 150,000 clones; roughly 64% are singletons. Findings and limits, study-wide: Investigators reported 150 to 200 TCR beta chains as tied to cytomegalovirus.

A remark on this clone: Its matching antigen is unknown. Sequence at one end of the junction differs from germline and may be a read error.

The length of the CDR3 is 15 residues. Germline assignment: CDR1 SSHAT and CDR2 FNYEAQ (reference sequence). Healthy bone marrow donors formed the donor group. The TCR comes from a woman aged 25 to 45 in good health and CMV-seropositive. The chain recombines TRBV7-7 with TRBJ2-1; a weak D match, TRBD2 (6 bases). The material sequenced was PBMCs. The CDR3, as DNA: TGTGCTAGCAGCTCGGGGACTCCATCCTACAATGAGCAGTTCTTC. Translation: CASSSGTPSYNEQFF. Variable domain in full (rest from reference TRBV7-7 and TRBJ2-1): GAGVSQSPRYKVTKRGQDVTLRCDPISSHATLYWYQQALGQGPEFLTYFNYEAQPDKSGLPSDRFSAERPEGSISTLTIQRTEQRDSAMYRCASSSGTPSYNEQFFGPGTRLTVL.